This TCR beta chain was recorded in a study of T cells in Graves' hyperthyroidism and ophthalmopathy. Study-level points and caveats: For ophthalmopathy, model prediction preceded onset by a median around 7 months. Blood also showed most of the thyroid clonotypes that were expanded above 0.001.

This clonotype occurred many times. Its cognate antigen is unknown. Looked up from germline, CDR1 is SGHTA and CDR2 is FQGTGA. The V gene end was trimmed by 5 bases and the J gene end by 6 bases; junction bases not matched to a gene: 3. The CDR3 spans 15 residues. Amplified regions were TCR beta CDR3 sequences from RNA transcripts. Carried out on the TCR CDR3, a first-round RT-PCR used the HTBI primer set. TCRdb called the multiplex PCR reads again in MiXCR, with one record for every CDR3 protein. The top ten hold more than 20% of the sample, which has 150,000 to 200,000 distinct CDR3 sequences, less than 10% seen once.

The receptor was isolated from a woman aged 18-29 years with Graves' hyperthyroidism that later progressed to Graves' ophthalmopathy. The rearrangement joins TRBV7-3 to TRBJ2-3; 15 bases fit TRBD2. The sample consisted of blood. In nucleotides, the CDR3 is TGTGCCAGCAGCGGACTAGCGGGAGGGGATGATACGCAGTATTTT. Translation: CASSGLAGGDDTQYF.